This TCR beta chain was documented in a study of long-term antiretroviral therapy in people with HIV. Runs used v3.0 of the immunoSEQ assay and were done at survey level. The repertoire was sequenced with immunoSEQ multiplex PCR; TCRdb's copy has only in-frame clones and lacks some. The sample consists of around 30,000 clones, almost 85% of them appearing once. The CDR3 sequence is 14 residues long. The V gene lost 4 bases and the J gene lost 6 bases, with 12 bases spanning the gap. Per germline, CDR1 SGHNT and CDR2 YENEEA. Worth noting for this clone: Its specificity is not known.

Study results and limitations: ART preceded a rise in diversity that nonetheless stayed lower than in transplant donor controls.

The TCR was taken from a man aged 18 to 29 with HIV. The material was unsorted PBMCs, obtained about 3.5 years after starting antiretroviral therapy. The chain has TRBV11-3 and TRBJ2-2; D call uncertain. CDR3 residues: CASSSQPAAGELFF. CDR3 in DNA: TGTGCCAGCAGCTCCCAACCCGCCGCCGGGGAGCTGTTTTTT. The variable domain in full, completed from reference TRBV11-3 and TRBJ2-2, reads EAGVVQSPRYKIIEKKQPVAFWCNPISGHNTLYWYLQNLGQGPELLIRYENEEAVDDSQLPKDRFSAERLKGVDSTLKIQPAELGDSAVYLCASSSQPAAGELFFGEGSRLTVL.